Each of the 20 T cell receptor beta chains below was sequenced from the same sample in a study of T cell repertoires in cytomegalovirus infection (dated 2019 in TCRdb). Sequencing used an Illumina HiSeq 1500. TCRdb applied fastp at Q25 and MiXCR to the public reads, then kept only in-frame beta chains. CDR3 protein duplicates are merged, each entry listing the most common genes and DNA. The sample includes about 130,000 distinct CDR3 sequences, with approximately 9.2% observed a single time. The ten largest make up around 10% of the sample. The sample consisted of PBMCs. The receptors shown here come from a human donor in good health (CMV status not recorded). Some clones in this sample may be carry-over from other donors' samples.

This clonotype appeared a few times. The V and J genes are TRBV29-1 and TRBJ1-1, with D unclear. Trimming removed 2 bases from V and 3 bases from J, with 7 bases in between. This CDR3 region has 12 residues. The germline CDR1 and CDR2 sequences are SQVTM and ANQGSEA. As DNA, the CDR3 is TGCAGCGTTGAATCGGGATACACTGAAGCTTTCTTT. It encodes CSVESGYTEAFF.

There are a few counts of this clonotype. The V and J genes are TRBV5-1 and TRBJ2-6; 7 bases are shared with TRBD1. This CDR3 region has 13 residues. J gave up 2 bases and V 8 bases, and 1 base lay outside the gene matches. Germline V gene data show CDR1 as SGHRS and CDR2 as YFSETQ. The CDR3 region has the DNA TGCGCCAGTACAGGGGCTGGGGCCAACGTCCTGACTTTC. It codes for CASTGAGANVLTF.

This clonotype was observed a handful of times. V is TRBV5-1 and J is TRBJ2-2; 7 nucleotides align to TRBD1. CDR3 size: 17 residues. J lost 3 bases, V lost 0 bases, and 8 bases had no gene match. Per the germline V gene, CDR1 is SGHRS and CDR2 is YFSETQ. The CDR3 loop is CASSLALRQGDTGELFF. Here the CDR3 DNA reads TGCGCCAGCAGCTTGGCCTTGCGACAGGGTGACACCGGGGAGCTGTTTTTT.

This clonotype was detected ten times or more. V usage is TRBV5-1 and J usage is TRBJ2-1, with 9 bases lining up with TRBD2. CDR3 length: 18 residues. Germline V lookup: CDR1 SGHRS, CDR2 YFSETQ. Losses at the gene ends were 0 bases for V and 7 bases for J; bases not matched to a gene: 14. Here the CDR3 reads CASSLAGGQRGDWNEQFF. CDR3 DNA sequence: TGCGCCAGCAGCTTGGCGGGTGGGCAGCGGGGGGATTGGAATGAGCAGTTCTTC.

This clonotype was detected many times. The chain uses TRBV19 and TRBJ1-2; D is unresolved. CDR1 is LNHDA, CDR2 SQIVND, per germline (reference sequence). The length of the CDR3 is 13 residues. The V and J ends lost 6 bases and 1 base respectively, with 9 bases between them. The DNA for the CDR3 is TGTGCCAGTAGGACGACTATTAACTATGGCTACACCTTC. Protein: CASRTTINYGYTF.

This clonotype has ten or more counts. The CDR3 loop reads CASSPGGNNSPLHF. CDR3 coding DNA: TGTGCCAGCAGCCCCGGAGGGAATAATTCACCCCTCCACTTT. The V call is TRBV12-3 or TRBV12-4, the J call TRBJ1-6; D not resolved. Trimming removed 6 bases at V and 5 bases at J, with 11 bases between. The CDR3 has 14 residues.

This clonotype was counted a few times. In nucleotides, the CDR3 is TGTGCCAGTAGTATAGATCCTTCGAGGGTCCGAGCTGAAGCTTTCTTT. Translated: CASSIDPSRVRAEAFF. V and J are TRBV19 and TRBJ1-1; D is unresolved. Germline loops: CDR1 LNHDA, CDR2 SQIVND (reference sequence). Trimming removed 0 bases at V and 6 bases at J, with 17 bases between. This CDR3 region has 16 residues.

This clonotype was seen repeatedly, ten times or more. J is TRBJ1-5 and V is TRBV12-3 or TRBV12-4, with 10 nucleotides matching TRBD1. With 5 bases clipped from V and 4 bases from J, the junction kept 8 bases outside the gene matches. The CDR3 is made up of 16 amino acids. In DNA, the CDR3 is TGTGCCAGCAGTACGGGACAGGGGCACGTTAATCAGCCCCAGCATTTT. It yields the protein CASSTGQGHVNQPQHF.

Details on this clonotype: One junction end does not reproduce the germline sequence, and a read error may be involved. This rearrangement joins TRBV5-4 to TRBJ2-1, with 12 bases matching TRBD2. The CDR3 length is 15 residues. CDR1 and CDR2 from the germline V gene are SGHNT and YYREEE (reference sequence). The CDR3 here is CASRSRLAGDNEQCF. The CDR3 coding sequence is TGTGCCAGCAGGTCCAGACTAGCGGGGGACAATGAGCAGTGCTTC.

The table lists this clonotype with many counts. The gene calls are TRBV5-1 and TRBJ2-3, with unresolved D. Germline-derived CDR1 and CDR2 are SGHRS and YFSETQ. This CDR3 region has 16 residues. V was shortened by 2 bases and J by 4 bases, with 17 bases between the two germline ends. In DNA form, the CDR3 reads TGCGCCAGCAGCTTCGGTCGTACGGGCATACCAGATACGCAGTATTTT. Its protein is CASSFGRTGIPDTQYF.

This clonotype was seen many times. The chain couples TRBV29-1 to TRBJ2-3; either TRBD1 or TRBD2 may fit D (5 bases each). CDR1 and CDR2 from the germline V gene are SQVTM and ANQGSEA. The length of the CDR3 is 15 residues. Trimming removed 5 bases at V and 5 bases at J, with 20 bases between. In DNA, the CDR3 is TGCAGCGTTACCGCCCGGGACCGGGGCCGAGATACGCAGTATTTT. The encoded protein is CSVTARDRGRDTQYF.

This clonotype has ten or more counts. J is TRBJ2-7 and V is TRBV7-8; 11 bases align to TRBD2. V was pared by 5 bases and J by 4 bases, with 10 bases of the junction left unmatched. The CDR3 is made up of 16 amino acids. Germline loops: CDR1 SGHVS, CDR2 FQNEAQ. The CDR3 DNA sequence: TGTGCCAGCAGCCCATTTAGCGGGGGGGCGTCTTACGAGCAGTACTTC. It encodes CASSPFSGGASYEQYF.

A remark on this clonotype: A much larger clone differs by one base, so this may be a read error. The V and J genes are TRBV18 and TRBJ2-3; 9 nucleotides match TRBD2. CDR3 length: 15 residues. V was clipped by 3 bases and J by 2 bases; unmatched bases: 3. Looked up from germline, CDR1 is KGHSH and CDR2 is LQKENI. The CDR3 loop reads CASSPLAGNTDTQYF. CDR3 coding DNA: TGTGCCAGCTCACCTCTAGCGGGGAACACAGATACGCAGTATTTT.

The V gene is TRBV13, the J gene TRBJ1-2; 7 positions agree with TRBD1. CDR1 and CDR2 from the germline V gene are PRHDT and FYEKMQ (reference sequence). The CDR3 contains 19 residues. After removal of 5 bases from V and 0 bases from J, the junction contained 18 bases not matched to a gene. The DNA for the CDR3 is TGTGCCAGCAGCCGCACCGAACAGGGGTTTAACCGAGCTAACTATGGCTACACCTTC. This sequence encodes CASSRTEQGFNRANYGYTF. Supplemented by reference TRBV13 and TRBJ1-2, the full variable domain reads AAGVIQSPRHLIKEKRETATLKCYPIPRHDTVYWYQQGPGQDPQFLISFYEKMQSDKGSIPDRFSAQQFSDYHSELNMSSLELGDSALYFCASSRTEQGFNRANYGYTFGSGTRLTVV.

This clonotype showed up many times. The V and J genes are TRBV20-1 and TRBJ2-1; the match to TRBD2 covers 11 bases. Germline values: CDR1 DFQATT, CDR2 SNEGSKA (reference sequence). Trimming cost V 0 bases and J 4 bases; bases outside gene matches: 8. The CDR3 extends over 17 amino acids. CDR3 sequence (DNA): TGCAGTGCTAGAGATCTTCGACTAGCGGGATCATACAATGAGCAGTTCTTC. This encodes CSARDLRLAGSYNEQFF.

This clonotype was observed many times. The genes are TRBV12-3 or TRBV12-4 and TRBJ2-4; TRBD2 matches at 8 bases. The V and J ends lost 3 bases and 4 bases, in that order; junction bases with no gene match: 17. This CDR3 contains 19 residues. CDR3: CASSFLDVTGGAWKNIQYF. CDR3 nucleotides: TGTGCCAGCAGTTTTCTAGACGTTACGGGGGGGGCCTGGAAAAACATTCAGTACTTC.

A few counts support this clonotype. The V gene is TRBV29-1, the J gene TRBJ2-7; perhaps TRBD2 as D (5 bases). This CDR3 contains 13 residues. The germline V gene encodes CDR1 SQVTM and CDR2 ANQGSEA. With 6 bases removed from V and 2 bases from J, the gap between germline ends came to 14 bases. The CDR3: CSVPGDGTYEQYF. The CDR3 DNA sequence: TGCAGCGTCCCCGGAGACGGGACCTACGAGCAGTACTTC.

This clonotype has ten or more counts. V gene TRBV12-3 or TRBV12-4 combines with J gene TRBJ1-6, with D possibly matching TRBD1 (6 bases). The CDR3 sequence is 15 residues long. V was shortened by 1 base and J by 10 bases, with 14 bases between the two germline ends. The DNA of the CDR3 is TGTGCCAGCAGTTTAGTCGGAGGGGGTTACTCACCCCTCCACTTT. Translated: CASSLVGGGYSPLHF.

Many counts were recorded for this clonotype. The CDR3 nucleotides read TGTGCCAGCAGCCAATTAGCCTTGGACACTGAAGCTTTCTTT. Translation gives CASSQLALDTEAFF. The J gene is TRBJ1-1, the V gene TRBV14; D not certain. Germline CDR1 SGHDN, CDR2 FVKESK. Trimming left V 2 bases short and J 3 bases short, with 10 bases between. The CDR3 spans 14 residues.

Ten or more counts support this clonotype. The V gene is TRBV11-2, the J gene TRBJ2-5, with 8 bases matching TRBD1. The V gene end was trimmed by 2 bases and the J gene end by 5 bases; junction bases not matched to a gene: 7. CDR1 and CDR2 (germline): SGHAT, FQNNGV. This CDR3 spans 15 amino acids. CDR3 nucleotides: TGTGCCAGCAGCTTAACTCGGACAGGGTTGGAGACCCAGTACTTC. It encodes CASSLTRTGLETQYF.